Listed here are 2 T cell receptor beta chains from one sample, sequenced in a study of patients and donors after allogeneic stem cell transplantation. TCRdb analysed the RT-PCR reads with MiXCR anew, one entry per CDR3 protein. The sample includes about 150,000 distinct CDR3 sequences, about two fifths of them seen just once. The source material was blood, either unsorted or a sorted T cell fraction (not recorded which). These receptors were taken from a human donor who was either an allogeneic HSCT recipient or a stem cell or donor lymphocyte infusion donor (not recorded which). It is not recorded whose cells these are; they may come from a transplant donor.

This chain joins TRBV5-1 and TRBJ1-1; 7 bases align to TRBD1. This CDR3 comprises 15 residues. Germline V gene data show CDR1 as SGHRS and CDR2 as YFSETQ. V lost 6 bases and J lost 1; bases outside the gene matches: 9. The CDR3 coding sequence is TGCGCCAGCACACCCCGCGAGGGGGCGAACACTGAAGCTTTCTTT. Its translation is CASTPREGANTEAFF.

The chain is built from TRBV6-6 and TRBJ1-1, with TRBD1 matching 8 bases. The CDR3 runs to 15 residues. The V segment lost 8 bases and the J segment 3 bases; nucleotides outside the gene matches: 11. Germline CDR1 reads MNHNY; CDR2 reads SVGAGI (reference sequence). The CDR3 reads CASFPRTGRDTEAFF. CDR3 DNA sequence: TGTGCCAGCTTTCCGCGGACAGGGAGGGACACTGAAGCTTTCTTT.